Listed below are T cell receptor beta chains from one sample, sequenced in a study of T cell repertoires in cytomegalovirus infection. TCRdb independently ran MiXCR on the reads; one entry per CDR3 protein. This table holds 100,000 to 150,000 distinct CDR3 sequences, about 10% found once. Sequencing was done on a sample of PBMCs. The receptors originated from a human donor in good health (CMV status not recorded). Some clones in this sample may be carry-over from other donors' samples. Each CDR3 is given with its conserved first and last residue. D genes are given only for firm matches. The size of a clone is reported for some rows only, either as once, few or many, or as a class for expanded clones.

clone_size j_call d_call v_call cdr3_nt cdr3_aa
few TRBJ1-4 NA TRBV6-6 TGTGCCAGCAGATCCACACCAACTAATGAAAAACTGTTTTTT CASRSTPTNEKLFF
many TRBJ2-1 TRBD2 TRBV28 TGTGCCAGCAGTCCCCAGGAGCAGCGGGGGAGGGATGAGCAGTTCTTC CASSPQEQRGRDEQFF
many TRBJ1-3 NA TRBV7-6 TGTGCCAGCAGCTTAGATCCCGGCTCTGGAAACACCATATATTTT CASSLDPGSGNTIYF
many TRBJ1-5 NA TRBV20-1 TGCAGTGCTCCCCTAGACGACGGTCAGCCCCAGCATTTT CSAPLDDGQPQHF
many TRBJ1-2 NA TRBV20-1 TGCAGTGCTAGAGTAGTAGGGAAAGAAGGCTACACCTTC CSARVVGKEGYTF
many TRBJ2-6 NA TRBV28 TGTGCCAGCAGAACCAGCTCTGGGGCCAACGTCCTGACTTTC CASRTSSGANVLTF
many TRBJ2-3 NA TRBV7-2 TGTGCCAGCAGCTTAGCGCGACATACGCAGTATTTT CASSLARHTQYF
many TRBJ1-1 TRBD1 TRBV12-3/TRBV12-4 TGTGCCAGCAGTTTAGGAGGACAGGGTGCTGAAGCTTTCTTT CASSLGGQGAEAFF
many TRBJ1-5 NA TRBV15 TGTGCCACCAGCATAGGAAAGGACTGGGACAATCAGCCCCAGCATTTT CATSIGKDWDNQPQHF
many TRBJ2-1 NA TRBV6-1 TGTGCCACCGGCGGTTACAATGAGCAGTTCTTC CATGGYNEQFF
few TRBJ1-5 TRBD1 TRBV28 TGTGCCAGCAGCTTCCGGGACAGGGATCAGCCCCAGCATTTT CASSFRDRDQPQHF
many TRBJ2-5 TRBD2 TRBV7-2 TGTGCCAGCAGCTCGGGACTAGGGGGAGCCCTGGAGACCCAGTACTTC CASSSGLGGALETQYF
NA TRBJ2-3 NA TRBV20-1 TGCAGTGCTAGCATGGTCGCGGGAGATACGCAGTATTTT CSASMVAGDTQYF
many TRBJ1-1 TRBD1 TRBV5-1 TGCGCCAGCAGCACAGGGGGTATGAACACTGAAGCTTTCTTT CASSTGGMNTEAFF
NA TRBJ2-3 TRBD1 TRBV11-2 TGTGCCAGCAGGGGCAGGGGGACAGATACGCAGTATTTT CASRGRGTDTQYF
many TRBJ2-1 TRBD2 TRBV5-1 TGCGCCAGCAGCCCTCTAGCGGGGGCGGAAAATGAGCAGTTCTTC CASSPLAGAENEQFF
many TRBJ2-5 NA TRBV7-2 TGTGCCAGCAGCTTACACGAGACCCAGTACTTC CASSLHETQYF
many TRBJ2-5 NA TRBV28 TGTGCCAGCGTGCAGGGGTCGGAGACCCAGTACTTC CASVQGSETQYF
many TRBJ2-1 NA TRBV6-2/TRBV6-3 TGTGCCAGCAGTTGGGGTATGTACAATGAGCAGTTCTTC CASSWGMYNEQFF
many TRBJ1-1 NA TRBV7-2 TGTGCCAGCAGCTTAGCGCCTACAGGGATGGGTGAAGCTTTCTTT CASSLAPTGMGEAFF
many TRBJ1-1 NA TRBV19 TGTGCCAGTAGTACACAAGCTAGGGCTTTCTTT CASSTQARAFF
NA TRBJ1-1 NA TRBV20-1 TGCAGTGCTAGATCTACAGTGAACACTGAAGCTTTCTTT CSARSTVNTEAFF
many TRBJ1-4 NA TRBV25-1 TGTGCCAGCAGTGACCCACGCCGCGGTCCGGGGGCTGAAAAACTGTTTTTT CASSDPRRGPGAEKLFF
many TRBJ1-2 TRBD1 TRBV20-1 TGCAGTGCCCGGGGGACAGTCAACTATGGCTACACCTTC CSARGTVNYGYTF
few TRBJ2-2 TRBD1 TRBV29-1 TGCAGCGTTGATGTGACAGGGGTCACCGGGGAGCTGTTTTTT CSVDVTGVTGELFF
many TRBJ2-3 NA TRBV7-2 TGTGCCAGCAGCTCCCTTCGAGATACGCAGTATTTT CASSSLRDTQYF
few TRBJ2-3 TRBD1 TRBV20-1 TGCAGTGCTGCCGGGACAGGGACAGATACGCAGTATTTT CSAAGTGTDTQYF